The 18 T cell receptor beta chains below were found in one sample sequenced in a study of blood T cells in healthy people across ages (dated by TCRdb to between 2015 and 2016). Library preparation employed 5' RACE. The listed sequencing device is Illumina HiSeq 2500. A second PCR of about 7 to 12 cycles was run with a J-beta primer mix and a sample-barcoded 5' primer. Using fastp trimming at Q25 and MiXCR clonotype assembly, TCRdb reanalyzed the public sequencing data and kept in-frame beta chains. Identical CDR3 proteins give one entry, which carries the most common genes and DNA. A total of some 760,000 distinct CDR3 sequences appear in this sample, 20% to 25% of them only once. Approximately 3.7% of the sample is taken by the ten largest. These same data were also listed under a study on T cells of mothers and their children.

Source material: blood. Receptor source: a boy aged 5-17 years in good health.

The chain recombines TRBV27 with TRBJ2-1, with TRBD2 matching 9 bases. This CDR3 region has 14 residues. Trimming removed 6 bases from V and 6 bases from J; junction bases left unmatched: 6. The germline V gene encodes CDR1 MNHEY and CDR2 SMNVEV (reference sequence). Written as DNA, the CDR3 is TGTGCCAGCAGGACGGGACTAGCAGGCAATGAGCAGTTCTTC. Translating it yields CASRTGLAGNEQFF.

CDR3 region: CASSLEAGGRETQYF. The CDR3 nucleotides are TGTGCCAGCAGCTTAGAGGCGGGGGGCCGGGAGACCCAGTACTTC. The J gene is TRBJ2-5, the V gene TRBV7-2, with 8 bases aligning to TRBD2. Trimming at V came to 1 base and at J to 5 bases, leaving 6 bases not matched to a gene. CDR3 length: 15 amino acids. Germline CDR1 and CDR2: SGHTA and FQGNSA. The full variable domain, completed using reference TRBV7-2 and TRBJ2-5, is GAGVSQSPSNKVTEKGKDVELRCDPISGHTALYWYRQSLGQGLEFLIYFQGNSAPDKSGLPSDRFSAERTGGSVSTLTIQRTQQEDSAVYLCASSLEAGGRETQYFGPGTRLLVL.

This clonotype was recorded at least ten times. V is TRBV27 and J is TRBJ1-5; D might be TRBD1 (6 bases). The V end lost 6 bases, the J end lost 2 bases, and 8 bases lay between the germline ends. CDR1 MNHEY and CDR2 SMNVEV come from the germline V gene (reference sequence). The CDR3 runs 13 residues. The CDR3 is CASSPGGNQPQHF. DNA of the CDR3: TGTGCCAGCAGCCCAGGGGGCAATCAGCCCCAGCATTTT.

The CDR3 is CASSLAGRAVNIQYF. DNA of the CDR3: TGTGCCAGCAGTTTAGCCGGGAGGGCCGTAAACATTCAGTACTTC. The genes are TRBV12-3 or TRBV12-4 and TRBJ2-4, with 8 bases matching TRBD2. CDR3 length equals 15 residues. V shed 0 bases, J shed 6 bases, and the junction held 4 bases outside the gene matches.

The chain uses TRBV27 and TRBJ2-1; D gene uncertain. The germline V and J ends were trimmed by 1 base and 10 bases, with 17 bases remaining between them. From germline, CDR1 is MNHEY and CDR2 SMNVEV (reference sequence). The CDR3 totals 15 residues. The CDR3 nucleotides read TGTGCCAGCAGTTTATTTGCTAGTTCGGCTCAAGAGCAGTTCTTC. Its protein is CASSLFASSAQEQFF.

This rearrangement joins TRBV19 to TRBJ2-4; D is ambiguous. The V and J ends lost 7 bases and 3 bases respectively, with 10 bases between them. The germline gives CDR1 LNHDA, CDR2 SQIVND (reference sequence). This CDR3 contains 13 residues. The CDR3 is CASTVPDKNIQYF. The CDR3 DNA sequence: TGTGCCAGTACAGTTCCGGACAAAAACATTCAGTACTTC.

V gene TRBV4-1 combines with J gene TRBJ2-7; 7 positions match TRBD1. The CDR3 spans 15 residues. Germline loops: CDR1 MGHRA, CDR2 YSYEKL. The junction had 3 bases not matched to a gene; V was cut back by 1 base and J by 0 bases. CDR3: CASSQGDSLSYEQYF. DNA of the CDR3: TGCGCCAGCAGCCAAGGGGACAGTCTCTCCTACGAGCAGTACTTC.

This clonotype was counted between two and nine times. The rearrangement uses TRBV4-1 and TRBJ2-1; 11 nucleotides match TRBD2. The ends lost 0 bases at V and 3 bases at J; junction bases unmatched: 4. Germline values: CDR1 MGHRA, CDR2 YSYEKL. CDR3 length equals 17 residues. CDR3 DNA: TGCGCCAGCAGCCAAGACGGGACTAGCGGCTACTACAATGAGCAGTTCTTC. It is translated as CASSQDGTSGYYNEQFF.

CDR3 DNA: TGCGCCAGCGGTGACGAAAGCTCCTACAATGAGCAGTTCTTC. It is translated as CASGDESSYNEQFF. This chain uses TRBV4-1 with TRBJ2-1; no clear D. The CDR3 is made up of 14 amino acids. Germline values: CDR1 MGHRA, CDR2 YSYEKL. V lost 8 bases and J lost 0, with 11 bases in between.

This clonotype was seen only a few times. As DNA, the CDR3 is TGTGCCAGCTCACCTCCCCCTGGCACCTACGAGCAGTACTTC. Its protein product is CASSPPPGTYEQYF. This chain links TRBV18 with TRBJ2-7, with unresolved D. Germline assignment: CDR1 KGHSH and CDR2 LQKENI. CDR3 length: 14 amino acids. Trimming took off 3 bases at V and 2 bases at J, with 11 bases between the two ends. Combining the CDR3 with reference TRBV18 and TRBJ2-7 gives the whole variable domain NAGVMQNPRHLVRRRGQEARLRCSPMKGHSHVYWYRQLPEEGLKFMVYLQKENIIDESGMPKERFSAEFPKEGPSILRIQQVVRGDSAAYFCASSPPPGTYEQYFGPGTRLTVT.

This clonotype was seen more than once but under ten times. CDR3: CATSSPEVNSPLHF. The CDR3 DNA reads as TGTGCCACCAGCAGTCCGGAGGTGAATTCACCCCTCCACTTT. The chain is built from TRBV15 and TRBJ1-6; D unresolved. The germline gives CDR1 LNHNV, CDR2 YYDKDF (reference sequence). The CDR3 has 14 amino acids. V lost 3 bases and J 7 bases, leaving 10 bases between the germline ends.

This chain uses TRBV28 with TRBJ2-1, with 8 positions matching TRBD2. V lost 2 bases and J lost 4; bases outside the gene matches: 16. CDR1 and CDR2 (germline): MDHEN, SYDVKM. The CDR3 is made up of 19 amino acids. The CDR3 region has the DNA TGTGCCAGCAGTTTAGTAGCGGGAATTTATGGGCCATTTTACAATGAGCAGTTCTTC. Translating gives CASSLVAGIYGPFYNEQFF.

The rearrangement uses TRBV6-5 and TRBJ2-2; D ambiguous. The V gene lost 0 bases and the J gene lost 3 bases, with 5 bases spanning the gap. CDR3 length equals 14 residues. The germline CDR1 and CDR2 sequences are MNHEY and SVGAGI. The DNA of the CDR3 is TGTGCCAGCAGTTACTCCGCCCACACCGGGGAGCTGTTTTTT. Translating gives CASSYSAHTGELFF.

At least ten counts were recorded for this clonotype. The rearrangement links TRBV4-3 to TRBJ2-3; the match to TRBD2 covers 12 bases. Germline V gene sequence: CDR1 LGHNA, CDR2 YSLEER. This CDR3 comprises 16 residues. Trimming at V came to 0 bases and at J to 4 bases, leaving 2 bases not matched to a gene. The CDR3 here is CASSQDLAGGPDTQYF. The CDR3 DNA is TGCGCCAGCAGCCAAGATCTAGCGGGGGGGCCAGATACGCAGTATTTT.

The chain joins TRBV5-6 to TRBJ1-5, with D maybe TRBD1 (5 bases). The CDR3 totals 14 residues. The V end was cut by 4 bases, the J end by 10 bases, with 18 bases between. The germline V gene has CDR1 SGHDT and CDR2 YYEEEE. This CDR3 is CASSPGPGVGPQHF. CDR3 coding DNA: TGTGCCAGCAGCCCGGGACCGGGCGTGGGACCCCAGCATTTT.

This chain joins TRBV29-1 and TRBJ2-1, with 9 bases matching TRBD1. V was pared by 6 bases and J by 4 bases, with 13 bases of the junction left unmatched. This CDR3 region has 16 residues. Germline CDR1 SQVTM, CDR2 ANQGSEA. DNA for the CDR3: TGCAGCGTGGGGGAGGGACAGGGATTTGGGTACAATGAGCAGTTCTTC. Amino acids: CSVGEGQGFGYNEQFF.

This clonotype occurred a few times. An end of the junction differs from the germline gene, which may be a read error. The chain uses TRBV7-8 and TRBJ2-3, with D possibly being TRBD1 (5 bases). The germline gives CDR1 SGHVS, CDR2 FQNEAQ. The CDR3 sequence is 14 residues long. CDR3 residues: CASSLFQGPDTQCF. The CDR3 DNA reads TGTGCCAGCAGCTTGTTTCAGGGTCCAGATACGCAGTGTTTT.

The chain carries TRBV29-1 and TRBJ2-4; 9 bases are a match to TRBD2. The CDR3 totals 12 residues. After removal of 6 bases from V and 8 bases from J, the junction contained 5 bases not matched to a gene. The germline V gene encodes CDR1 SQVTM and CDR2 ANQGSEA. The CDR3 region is CSVAGGPDIQYF. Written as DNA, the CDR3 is TGCAGCGTGGCGGGGGGGCCGGACATTCAGTACTTC.